The 12 T cell receptor beta chains presented below share a single source sample, sequenced in a study of T cell changes during pregnancy in multiple sclerosis. Sequencing was performed with immunoSEQ multiplex PCR; in TCRdb, only in-frame clones are kept and a portion is missing. The data hold about 87,000 clones, with around 93% observed a single time. Source: peripheral blood, taken in the third trimester of pregnancy. The receptors originated from a female donor in good health, enrolled as a control in a pregnancy study.

This sequence joins TRBV10-3 and TRBJ2-7; 12 bases line up with TRBD1. Germline CDR1 is ENHRY and CDR2 is SYGVKD. V gave up 6 bases and J gave up 6 bases; unmatched junction bases: 3. The CDR3 totals 13 residues. This CDR3 reads CAIRGTGGSEQYF. The CDR3, as DNA: TGTGCCATCAGGGGGACAGGGGGCTCCGAGCAGTACTTC.

V is TRBV27 and J is TRBJ2-7; 10 nucleotides line up with TRBD2. The CDR3 loop spans 16 amino acids. CDR1 MNHEY and CDR2 SMNVEV come from the germline V gene (reference sequence). V gave up 5 bases and J gave up 0 bases; unmatched junction bases: 7. CDR3 bases: TGTGCCAGCAGTCGCCGACTAGCGGGTAGCTCCTACGAGCAGTACTTC. This sequence encodes CASSRRLAGSSYEQYF.

The rearrangement links TRBV9 to TRBJ1-2; 10 bases match TRBD1. The CDR3 covers 15 residues. Germline V lookup: CDR1 SGDLS, CDR2 YYNGEE. V lost 4 bases, J lost 5 bases, and 8 bases stayed unmatched. CDR3 sequence (DNA): TGTGCCAGCAGCCCTCAGGACAGGGGGTGGTATGGCTACACCTTC. This translates into CASSPQDRGWYGYTF.

The chain couples TRBV19 to TRBJ2-7; no clear D. Germline CDR1 LNHDA, CDR2 SQIVND (reference sequence). The CDR3 is 14 amino acids. The V gene lost 5 bases and the J gene lost 2 bases, with 13 bases spanning the gap. The CDR3 DNA is TGTGCCAGTAGTTTTCCAGGTTCTCCCTACGAGCAGTACTTC. It is translated as CASSFPGSPYEQYF. Using reference TRBV19 and TRBJ2-7 for the parts outside the CDR3, the full variable domain is DGGITQSPKYLFRKEGQNVTLSCEQNLNHDAMYWYRQDPGQGLRLIYYSQIVNDFQKGDIAEGYSVSREKKESFPLTVTSAQKNPTAFYLCASSFPGSPYEQYFGPGTRLTVT.

This clone was recorded at least ten times. The rearrangement joins TRBV18 to TRBJ2-1; 9 nucleotides line up with TRBD2. V lost 3 bases and J lost 9; bases outside the gene matches: 6. The CDR3 is 14 residues long. The germline gives CDR1 KGHSH, CDR2 LQKENI. CDR3 in amino acids: CASSPPGREGEQFF. CDR3 DNA sequence: TGTGCCAGCTCACCGCCGGGGCGGGAGGGTGAGCAGTTCTTC.

The V call is TRBV29-1, the J call TRBJ2-7; TRBD2 aligns across 8 bases. With V trimmed by 4 bases and J by 5 bases, 4 bases remained unmatched. Germline CDR1 reads SQVTM; CDR2 reads ANQGSEA. The CDR3 is 12 residues long. The CDR3, as DNA: TGCAGCGTTGCGAGCGGGAGCGACGAGCAGTACTTC. Encoded protein: CSVASGSDEQYF.

The genes are TRBV10-2 and TRBJ2-2; TRBD1 matches 8 bases. The germline gives CDR1 WSHSY, CDR2 SAAADI. V shed 0 bases and J 3 bases; nucleotides not matched to a gene: 6. The CDR3 is 17 residues long. The CDR3 reads CASSESRQGWDTGELFF. In DNA form, the CDR3 reads TGCGCCAGCAGTGAGTCCCGACAGGGGTGGGACACCGGGGAGCTGTTTTTT.

The rearrangement links TRBV5-1 to TRBJ1-3; 9 bases match TRBD1. CDR1 SGHRS and CDR2 YFSETQ come from the germline V gene. J gave up 3 bases and V 4 bases, and 5 bases lay outside the gene matches. This CDR3 is built from 15 residues. The CDR3 spells CASSPDRGSGNTIYF. The CDR3, as DNA: TGCGCCAGCAGCCCGGACAGGGGTAGTGGAAACACCATATATTTT. Using reference TRBV5-1 and TRBJ1-3 for the parts outside the CDR3, the full variable domain is KAGVTQTPRYLIKTRGQQVTLSCSPISGHRSVSWYQQTPGQGLQFLFEYFSETQRNKGNFPGRFSGRQFSNSRSEMNVSTLELGDSALYLCASSPDRGSGNTIYFGEGSWLTVV.

The rearrangement uses TRBV30 and TRBJ2-1; possibly TRBD2 for D (6 bases). The CDR3 spans 13 residues. Trimming pared 2 bases from V and 5 bases from J, leaving 10 bases between. The V gene's germline CDR1 is GTSNPN and CDR2 SVGIG (reference sequence). CDR3 bases: TGTGCCTGGAGTTGGGGGGTTAACAATGAGCAGTTCTTC. This codes for CAWSWGVNNEQFF.

V is TRBV11-2 and J is TRBJ2-3, with D maybe TRBD2 (6 bases). The V gene's germline CDR1 is SGHAT and CDR2 FQNNGV. The CDR3 consists of 16 residues. V dropped 4 bases and J dropped 4 bases, with 18 bases sitting between them. CDR3 residues: CASSYFSWEVADTQYF. The CDR3 coding sequence is TGTGCCAGCAGCTACTTTAGTTGGGAGGTTGCAGATACGCAGTATTTT.

This clone was recorded only once. The genes are TRBV7-9 and TRBJ1-1, with D unclear. The CDR3 length is 15 residues. The germline V gene encodes CDR1 SEHNR and CDR2 FQNEAQ (reference sequence). Trimming took 5 bases from V and 0 from J, leaving 13 bases between them. This CDR3 is CASSLHTILNTEAFF. The CDR3 nucleotides read TGTGCCAGCAGCCTTCATACTATCTTGAACACTGAAGCTTTCTTT.

This chain connects TRBV25-1 to TRBJ2-7; tentative D call: TRBD1 (5 bases). The CDR3 totals 14 residues. Germline V CDR1 and CDR2: MGHDK, SYGVNS. V lost 3 bases, J lost 5 bases, and 14 bases lay in between. DNA of the CDR3: TGTGCCAGCAGTGATGCAGGGTCATACAACGAGCAGTACTTC. Amino acid sequence: CASSDAGSYNEQYF.